The subject of this entry is one T cell receptor (beta chain). The sequence runs out 3 residues before the end of the CDR3; the remainder is reconstructed from the germline J gene. The protocol was immunoSEQ multiplex PCR, while the TCRdb copy is restricted to in-frame clones and leaves out a portion. Its clone listing holds nearly 35,000 clones. This sample is part of a study of T cells in women clearing cervical HPV infection. CDR1 is SGHNT and CDR2 is YYREEE in the germline V gene (reference sequence). CDR3 length: 15 amino acids. Trimming took off 3 bases at V and 2 bases at J, with 12 bases between the two ends.

The chain uses TRBV5-4 and TRBJ2-1, with a tentative D call TRBD1 (6 bases). The clonotype was recovered from a woman aged 18 to 69 with a cervical HPV16 infection that either progressed to CIN3+ or cleared (not recorded which). Sequences were obtained from blood buffy coat. The CDR3 spells CASSSEGVTYNEQFF. CDR3 bases read: TGTGCCAGCAGCTCCGAGGGGGTAACCTACAATGAG.